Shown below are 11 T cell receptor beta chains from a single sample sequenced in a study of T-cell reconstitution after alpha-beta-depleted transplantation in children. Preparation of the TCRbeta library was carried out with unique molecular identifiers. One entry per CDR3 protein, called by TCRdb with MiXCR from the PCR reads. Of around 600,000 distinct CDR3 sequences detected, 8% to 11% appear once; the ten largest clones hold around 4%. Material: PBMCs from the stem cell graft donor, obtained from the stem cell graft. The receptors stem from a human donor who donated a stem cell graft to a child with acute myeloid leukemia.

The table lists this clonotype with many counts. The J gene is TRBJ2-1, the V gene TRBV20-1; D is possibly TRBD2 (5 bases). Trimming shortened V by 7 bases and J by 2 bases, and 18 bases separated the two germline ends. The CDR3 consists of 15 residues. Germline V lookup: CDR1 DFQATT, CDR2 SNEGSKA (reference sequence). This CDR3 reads CSVKRWAGTYNEQFF. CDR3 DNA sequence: TGCAGTGTTAAGAGGTGGGCGGGCACCTACAATGAGCAGTTCTTC.

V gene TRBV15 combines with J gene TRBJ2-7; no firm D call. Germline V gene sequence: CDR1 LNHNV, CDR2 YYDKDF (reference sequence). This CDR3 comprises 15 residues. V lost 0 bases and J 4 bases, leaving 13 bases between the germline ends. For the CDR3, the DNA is TGTGCCACCAGCAGAGATAATGGCAGAACTTACGAGCAGTACTTC. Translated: CATSRDNGRTYEQYF.

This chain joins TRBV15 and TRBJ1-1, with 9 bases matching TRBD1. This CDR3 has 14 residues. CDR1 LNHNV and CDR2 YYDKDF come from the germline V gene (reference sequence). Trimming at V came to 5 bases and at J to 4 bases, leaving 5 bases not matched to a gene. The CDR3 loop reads CATSHGQGTTEAFF. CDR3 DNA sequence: TGTGCCACCAGCCACGGACAGGGGACCACTGAAGCTTTCTTT.

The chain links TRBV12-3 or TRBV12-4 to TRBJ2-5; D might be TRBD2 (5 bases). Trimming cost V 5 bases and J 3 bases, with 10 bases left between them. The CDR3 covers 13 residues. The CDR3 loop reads CASSGWTEETQYF. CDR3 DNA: TGTGCCAGCAGTGGATGGACTGAAGAGACCCAGTACTTC.

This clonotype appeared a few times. In DNA form, the CDR3 reads TGTGCCAGCAGCTTGGCCGGGATATTCACAGATACGCAGTATTTT. It yields the protein CASSLAGIFTDTQYF. This chain uses TRBV5-5 with TRBJ2-3, with D tentatively TRBD2 (5 bases). The germline V gene has CDR1 SGHKS and CDR2 YYEKEE (reference sequence). Trimming shortened V by 0 bases and J by 2 bases, and 10 bases separated the two germline ends. The CDR3 covers 15 residues.

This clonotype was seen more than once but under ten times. This chain's CDR3 is CASSLAQGTVPYEQYF. The CDR3 bases are TGTGCCAGCAGCTTAGCACAGGGCACAGTCCCCTACGAGCAGTACTTC. This chain connects TRBV11-2 to TRBJ2-7; a possible D gene is TRBD1 (6 bases). Trimming stripped 1 base from V and 2 bases from J, with 15 bases between. The CDR3 has 16 residues. Germline values: CDR1 SGHAT, CDR2 FQNNGV.

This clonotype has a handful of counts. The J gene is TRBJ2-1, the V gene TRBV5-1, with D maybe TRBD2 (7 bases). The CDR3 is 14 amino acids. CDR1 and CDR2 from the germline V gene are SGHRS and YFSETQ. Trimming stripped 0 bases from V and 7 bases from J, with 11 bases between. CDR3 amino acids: CASSLEAGHNEQFF. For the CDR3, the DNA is TGCGCCAGCAGCTTGGAAGCGGGACATAATGAGCAGTTCTTC.

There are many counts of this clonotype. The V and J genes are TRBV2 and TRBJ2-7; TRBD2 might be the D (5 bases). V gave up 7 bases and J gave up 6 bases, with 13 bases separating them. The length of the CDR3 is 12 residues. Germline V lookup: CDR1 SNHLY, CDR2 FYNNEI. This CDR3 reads CASTIFRGEQYF. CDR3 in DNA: TGTGCCAGCACGATCTTCCGGGGCGAGCAGTACTTC.

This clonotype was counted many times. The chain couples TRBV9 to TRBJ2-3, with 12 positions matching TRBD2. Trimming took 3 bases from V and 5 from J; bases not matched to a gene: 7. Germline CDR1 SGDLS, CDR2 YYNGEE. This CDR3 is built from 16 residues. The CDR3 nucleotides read TGTGCCAGCAGCGCTCTAGCGGGAGGGCCGGGAGATACGCAGTATTTT. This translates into CASSALAGGPGDTQYF.

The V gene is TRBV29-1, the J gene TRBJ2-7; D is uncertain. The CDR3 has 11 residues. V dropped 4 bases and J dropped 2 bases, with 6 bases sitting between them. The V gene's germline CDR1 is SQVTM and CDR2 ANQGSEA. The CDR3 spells CSVVVTYEQYF. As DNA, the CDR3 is TGCAGCGTTGTGGTCACCTACGAGCAGTACTTC.

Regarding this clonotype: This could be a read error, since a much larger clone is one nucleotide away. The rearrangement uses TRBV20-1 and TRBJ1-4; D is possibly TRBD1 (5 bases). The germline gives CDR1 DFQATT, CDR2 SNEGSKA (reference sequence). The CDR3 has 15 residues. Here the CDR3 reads CCARAWGEGNEKLFF. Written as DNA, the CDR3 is TGCTGTGCTAGGGCTTGGGGCGAAGGGAATGAAAAACTGTTTTTT.